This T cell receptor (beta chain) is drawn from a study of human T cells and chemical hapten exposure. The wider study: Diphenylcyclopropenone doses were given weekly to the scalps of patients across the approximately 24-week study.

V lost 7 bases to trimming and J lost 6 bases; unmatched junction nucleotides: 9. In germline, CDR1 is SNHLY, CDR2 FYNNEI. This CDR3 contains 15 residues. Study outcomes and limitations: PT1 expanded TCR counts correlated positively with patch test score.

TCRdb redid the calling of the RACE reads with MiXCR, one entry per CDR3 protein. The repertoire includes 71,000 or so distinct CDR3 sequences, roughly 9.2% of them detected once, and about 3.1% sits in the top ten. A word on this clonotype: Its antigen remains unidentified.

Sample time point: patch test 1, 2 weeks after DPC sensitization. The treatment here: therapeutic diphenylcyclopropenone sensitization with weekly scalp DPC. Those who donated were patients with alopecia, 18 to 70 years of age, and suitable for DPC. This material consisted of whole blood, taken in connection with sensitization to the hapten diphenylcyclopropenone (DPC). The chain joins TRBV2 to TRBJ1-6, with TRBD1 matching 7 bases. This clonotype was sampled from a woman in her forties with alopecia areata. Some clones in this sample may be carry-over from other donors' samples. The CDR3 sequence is CASKNRDSPNSPLHF. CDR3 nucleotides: TGTGCCAGCAAGAACCGGGACAGTCCTAATTCACCCCTCCACTTT.